A single sample is the source of the 26 T cell receptor beta chains below, sequenced in a study of CD8 T cells in Susac syndrome. Random-hexamer reverse transcription was applied to about 0.5 to 1 ug RNA. In TCRdb, the immunoSEQ multiplex PCR reads were re-called with MiXCR into one record per CDR3 protein. The table shows about 140,000 distinct CDR3 sequences, with roughly 94% occurring only once. Sequencing was done on a sample of CD8+ T cells from PBMCs. These receptors originate from a human donor with Susac syndrome.

The chain is built from TRBV7-6 and TRBJ2-1; no reliable D call. Germline V gene data show CDR1 as SGHVS and CDR2 as FNYEAQ. CDR3 length: 13 residues. V lost 7 bases to trimming and J lost 6 bases, with 13 bases between them. CDR3 nucleotides: TGTGCCAGCACCCCTGGGTCACTCAATGAGCAGTTCTTC. Amino acids: CASTPGSLNEQFF. The full variable domain, in which reference TRBV7-6 and TRBJ2-1 provide the parts outside the CDR3, is GAGVSQSPRYKVTKRGQDVALRCDPISGHVSLYWYRQALGQGPEFLTYFNYEAQQDKSGLPNDRFSAERPEGSISTLTIQRTEQRDSAMYRCASTPGSLNEQFFGPGTRLTVL.

The CDR3 loop is CASSQPLGLYGYTF. The CDR3 coding sequence is TGCGCCAGCAGCCAACCCTTAGGGCTCTATGGCTACACCTTC. The V and J genes are TRBV4-1 and TRBJ1-2; no reliable D call. Germline V gene sequence: CDR1 MGHRA, CDR2 YSYEKL. The V end was cut by 2 bases, the J end by 4 bases, with 11 bases between. The length of the CDR3 is 14 residues.

J is TRBJ2-7 and V is TRBV30, with 10 bases lining up with TRBD1. This CDR3 region has 16 residues. Unmatched junction bases numbered 12, after V lost 3 bases and J lost 4 bases. Looked up from germline, CDR1 is GTSNPN and CDR2 is SVGIG (reference sequence). CDR3 in DNA: TGTGCCTGGAGAAAAGCTTCCGGGACAGGGGTGTACGAGCAGTACTTC. It is translated as CAWRKASGTGVYEQYF.

The V gene is TRBV3-1, the J gene TRBJ2-1; TRBD2 is a possible D gene (5 bases). Germline V gene data show CDR1 as LGHDT and CDR2 as YNNKEL (reference sequence). V was pared by 8 bases and J by 7 bases, with 9 bases between. This CDR3 is built from 11 residues. This CDR3 reads CASHGLNEQFF. In nucleotides, the CDR3 is TGTGCCAGCCATGGACTTAATGAGCAGTTCTTC.

The chain joins TRBV30 to TRBJ2-1, with a weak D call TRBD2 (6 bases). CDR1 GTSNPN and CDR2 SVGIG come from the germline V gene (reference sequence). The V and J ends lost 2 bases and 9 bases respectively, with 14 bases between them. This CDR3 comprises 13 residues. CDR3 in amino acids: CAWSPSSEIEQFF. CDR3 nucleotide sequence: TGTGCCTGGAGTCCGTCTAGCGAGATTGAGCAGTTCTTC.

The chain couples TRBV9 to TRBJ1-2; 11 bases align to TRBD1. The CDR3 contains 14 residues. Germline assignment: CDR1 SGDLS and CDR2 YYNGEE. Trimming removed 0 bases from V and 6 bases from J; junction bases left unmatched: 1. The CDR3 nucleotides are TGTGCCAGCAGCGTAGGGACAGGGGGCGATGGCTACACCTTC. Translating gives CASSVGTGGDGYTF.

This clonotype appeared once. This chain links TRBV29-1 with TRBJ2-1, with 8 bases identical to TRBD1. This CDR3 comprises 14 residues. CDR1 is SQVTM and CDR2 is ANQGSEA in the germline V gene. The V segment lost 0 bases and the J segment 2 bases; nucleotides outside the gene matches: 0. CDR3 in amino acids: CSVEDRGPYNEQFF. CDR3 nucleotide sequence: TGCAGCGTTGAAGACAGGGGGCCCTACAATGAGCAGTTCTTC.

This clonotype was counted only a few times. The V and J genes are TRBV10-3 and TRBJ2-7, with TRBD1 as a possible D gene (6 bases). Deletions cut 6 bases from V and 8 bases from J, with 14 bases between. CDR3 length: 12 amino acids. Per germline, CDR1 ENHRY and CDR2 SYGVKD. The CDR3 spells CAIRETDSKQYF. The CDR3 DNA follows: TGTGCCATCAGGGAAACGGACAGCAAGCAGTACTTC.

In nucleotides, the CDR3 is TGTGCCGAGAACGGGACAGACTACTCTGGGGCCAACGTCCTGACTTTC. It specifies CAENGTDYSGANVLTF. The rearrangement joins TRBV27 to TRBJ2-6; 7 bases line up with TRBD1. V dropped 11 bases and J dropped 0; count of bases not matched to a gene: 10. The CDR3 is 16 residues long. CDR1 is MNHEY, CDR2 SMNVEV, per germline (reference sequence).

This sequence joins TRBV28 and TRBJ2-3; D ambiguous. The CDR3 has 11 amino acids. Germline assignment: CDR1 MDHEN and CDR2 SYDVKM. V shed 3 bases and J shed 5 bases, with 3 bases lying between them. CDR3 coding DNA: TGTGCCAGCAGTTTCGTAGATACGCAGTATTTT. Its translation is CASSFVDTQYF.

V and J are TRBV6-1 and TRBJ2-6; D might be TRBD1 (6 bases). V was pared by 9 bases and J by 0 bases, with 21 bases between. CDR1 and CDR2 (germline): MNHNS, SASEGT. The CDR3 has 18 amino acids. CDR3 protein: CASGSADRLNSGANVLTF. DNA for the CDR3: TGTGCCAGTGGGTCCGCAGACAGGCTTAACTCTGGGGCCAACGTCCTGACTTTC.

The CDR3 DNA sequence: TGTGCCACCAGACAGGGGAATTTAGCTTTCTTT. This sequence encodes CATRQGNLAFF. The J gene is TRBJ1-1, the V gene TRBV28, with 8 positions matching TRBD1. This CDR3 spans 11 amino acids. Trimming at V came to 10 bases and at J to 10 bases, leaving 8 bases not matched to a gene. Germline V gene sequence: CDR1 MDHEN, CDR2 SYDVKM.

The V gene is TRBV9, the J gene TRBJ1-1, with 7 bases aligning to TRBD1. The V segment lost 4 bases and the J segment 6 bases; nucleotides outside the gene matches: 3. CDR1 and CDR2 (germline): SGDLS, YYNGEE. The CDR3 runs to 12 residues. The CDR3 DNA reads as TGTGCCAGCAGCACTCAGGGGGCTGAAGCTTTCTTT. Its translation is CASSTQGAEAFF.

CDR3 residues: CASSAEEQYF. Written as DNA, the CDR3 is TGTGCCAGTAGTGCTGAAGAGCAGTACTTC. The V and J genes are TRBV19 and TRBJ2-7; D remains ambiguous. CDR1 LNHDA and CDR2 SQIVND come from the germline V gene (reference sequence). The V end lost 5 bases, the J end lost 7 bases, and 6 bases lay between the germline ends. The CDR3 contains 10 residues.

The rearrangement joins TRBV12-3 or TRBV12-4 to TRBJ2-7, with 8 nucleotides matching TRBD2. V shed 6 bases, J shed 3 bases, and the junction held 7 bases outside the gene matches. The CDR3 sequence is 14 residues long. The CDR3, as DNA: TGTGCCAGCAGCCCGGGACTAGATTTCTACGAGCAGTACTTC. Its translation is CASSPGLDFYEQYF.

This rearrangement joins TRBV20-1 to TRBJ2-7; TRBD1 is a possible D gene (6 bases). Germline CDR1 and CDR2: DFQATT and SNEGSKA (reference sequence). The V end was cut by 6 bases, the J end by 2 bases, with 20 bases between. The CDR3 runs to 15 residues. The CDR3 DNA sequence: TGCAGTGCCGGAGAGGGGACACGAAGCGCCTACGAGCAGTACTTC. It codes for CSAGEGTRSAYEQYF.

The chain recombines TRBV7-9 with TRBJ1-1; 8 nucleotides match TRBD1. Losses at the gene ends were 1 base for V and 4 bases for J; bases not matched to a gene: 5. Per the germline V gene, CDR1 is SEHNR and CDR2 is FQNEAQ (reference sequence). This CDR3 has 15 residues. CDR3 DNA: TGTGCCAGCAGCTTAGAGCAGGGGGCGCGCACTGAAGCTTTCTTT. Amino acid sequence: CASSLEQGARTEAFF.

The V gene is TRBV6-2 or TRBV6-3, the J gene TRBJ2-7; TRBD1 is a possible D gene (6 bases). Trimming removed 7 bases at V and 3 bases at J, with 19 bases between. The CDR3 has 15 amino acids. Germline loops: CDR1 MNHEY, CDR2 SVGEGT. The CDR3 spells CASIDQGLPYYEQYF. As DNA, the CDR3 is TGTGCCAGCATTGATCAGGGGCTTCCTTACTACGAGCAGTACTTC.

This clonotype has only a few counts. J is TRBJ2-7 and V is TRBV19; 8 nucleotides match TRBD2. V lost 6 bases, J lost 0 bases, and 4 bases stayed unmatched. This CDR3 spans 14 amino acids. Germline CDR1 and CDR2: LNHDA and SQIVND (reference sequence). CDR3 residues: CASSISGSSYEQYF. The CDR3 DNA sequence: TGTGCCAGTAGCATCAGCGGGAGCTCCTACGAGCAGTACTTC.

V usage is TRBV4-1 and J usage is TRBJ2-5, with D unresolved. The V end was cut by 6 bases, the J end by 5 bases, with 7 bases between. In germline, CDR1 is MGHRA, CDR2 YSYEKL. This CDR3 has 11 residues. CDR3: CASRERETQYF. In DNA form, the CDR3 reads TGCGCCAGCAGGGAACGGGAGACCCAGTACTTC.

CDR3 DNA: TGTGCCACGGGAGTTGACACCGGGGAGCTGTTTTTT. Translating gives CATGVDTGELFF. The chain recombines TRBV15 with TRBJ2-2, with a tentative D call TRBD2 (5 bases). CDR1 LNHNV and CDR2 YYDKDF come from the germline V gene (reference sequence). V gave up 9 bases and J gave up 3 bases, with 8 bases separating them. The CDR3 totals 12 residues.

This clonotype occurred a few times. This chain links TRBV11-2 with TRBJ2-1; TRBD2 matches at 8 bases. V dropped 7 bases and J dropped 3; count of bases not matched to a gene: 20. This CDR3 is built from 19 residues. Germline V gene lookup returns CDR1 SGHAT and CDR2 FQNNGV. CDR3 region: CASTTDGRAWGRLYNEQFF. CDR3 DNA sequence: TGTGCCAGCACCACCGACGGGAGGGCCTGGGGGAGACTCTACAATGAGCAGTTCTTC.

J is TRBJ2-3 and V is TRBV5-1; 12 nucleotides align to TRBD2. The CDR3 totals 17 residues. V was clipped by 2 bases and J by 2 bases; unmatched bases: 6. Germline V gene lookup returns CDR1 SGHRS and CDR2 YFSETQ. CDR3 DNA sequence: TGCGCCAGCAGCTTAGAGACTAGCGGGAGATCCACAGATACGCAGTATTTT. Encoded protein: CASSLETSGRSTDTQYF.

The chain couples TRBV5-6 to TRBJ2-1; no definite D call. The length of the CDR3 is 12 residues. Trimming stripped 4 bases from V and 7 bases from J, with 9 bases between. Germline V gene lookup returns CDR1 SGHDT and CDR2 YYEEEE. Here the CDR3 DNA reads TGTGCCAGCAGCACCAACCCTAATGAGCAGTTCTTC. It specifies CASSTNPNEQFF. Using reference TRBV5-6 and TRBJ2-1 for the parts outside the CDR3, the full variable domain is DAGVTQSPTHLIKTRGQQVTLRCSPKSGHDTVSWYQQALGQGPQFIFQYYEEEERQRGNFPDRFSGHQFPNYSSELNVNALLLGDSALYLCASSTNPNEQFFGPGTRLTVL.

V usage is TRBV27 and J usage is TRBJ2-5; 7 positions agree with TRBD2. The CDR3 sequence is 14 residues long. Germline V gives CDR1 MNHEY, CDR2 SMNVEV (reference sequence). Losses at the gene ends were 5 bases for V and 2 bases for J; bases not matched to a gene: 5. This CDR3 reads CASSHAGAQETQYF. The CDR3 region has the DNA TGTGCCAGCAGTCACGCGGGAGCACAAGAGACCCAGTACTTC.

The V and J genes are TRBV2 and TRBJ1-2; D gene uncertain. This CDR3 is 14 amino acids long. Germline V gene sequence: CDR1 SNHLY, CDR2 FYNNEI. Trimming removed 5 bases at V and 0 bases at J, with 10 bases between. CDR3 residues: CASSRQAANYGYTF. In DNA form, the CDR3 reads TGTGCCAGCAGTCGTCAGGCTGCTAACTATGGCTACACCTTC.